Shown below are 28 T cell receptor beta chains from a single sample sequenced in a study of cytomegalovirus exposure and HLA in healthy donors. Produced via immunoSEQ multiplex PCR; TCRdb's table is partial and in-frame only. The sample records about 150,000 clones, around 89% being singletons. The sequenced material came from PBMCs. Receptors originate from a woman in her twenties or thirties in good health and CMV-seropositive.

The J gene is TRBJ2-3, the V gene TRBV5-1; 9 nucleotides agree with TRBD2. This CDR3 spans 16 amino acids. Germline values: CDR1 SGHRS, CDR2 YFSETQ. The J segment lost 3 bases and the V segment lost 1 base, leaving 6 bases of the junction unmatched. In DNA, the CDR3 is TGCGCCAGCAGCTTGAGGGCTAGCGGGAAAACAGATACGCAGTATTTT. Amino acid sequence: CASSLRASGKTDTQYF.

The chain combines TRBV5-4 with TRBJ2-1, with 8 bases that match TRBD2. The V segment lost 6 bases and the J segment 7 bases; nucleotides outside the gene matches: 9. The V gene's germline CDR1 is SGHNT and CDR2 YYREEE (reference sequence). This CDR3 contains 14 residues. The chain's CDR3 is CASTPGGDMNEQFF. The CDR3 nucleotides read TGTGCCAGCACCCCCGGGGGGGATATGAATGAGCAGTTCTTC.

This rearrangement joins TRBV5-6 to TRBJ2-7; a weak D match, TRBD2 (5 bases). The CDR3 is 17 amino acids. Germline values: CDR1 SGHDT, CDR2 YYEEEE. V lost 3 bases and J lost 4, with 23 bases in between. The CDR3 is CASSSDLRPLGVYEQYF. The CDR3 DNA reads as TGTGCCAGCAGCTCGGACTTAAGACCGCTTGGGGTTTACGAGCAGTACTTC.

A word on this clone: Other DNA sequences within the sample encode an identical CDR3. The rearrangement links TRBV6-1 to TRBJ2-7, with 9 bases that match TRBD2. The germline CDR1 and CDR2 sequences are MNHNS and SASEGT. This CDR3 has 14 amino acids. Trimming cost V 6 bases and J 0 bases; bases outside gene matches: 3. The CDR3 DNA reads as TGTGCCAGCAGGGCGGGGGGGCGCTCCTACGAGCAGTACTTC. Its protein product is CASRAGGRSYEQYF.

This clone was detected once. The chain recombines TRBV28 with TRBJ2-1; TRBD1 agrees at 9 bases. Germline CDR1 is MDHEN and CDR2 is SYDVKM. The CDR3 is 13 residues long. Trimming at V came to 11 bases and at J to 7 bases, leaving 9 bases not matched to a gene. CDR3 nucleotides: TGTGCCGCCTACCGGGACAGGGAGAATGAGCAGTTCTTC. Translation: CAAYRDRENEQFF.

The genes are TRBV5-1 and TRBJ2-5, with 11 positions matching TRBD2. Germline CDR1 and CDR2: SGHRS and YFSETQ. Trimming at V came to 4 bases and at J to 7 bases, leaving 9 bases not matched to a gene. The CDR3 sequence is 15 residues long. This CDR3 reads CASSELAGDSRTQYF. Here the CDR3 DNA reads TGCGCCAGCAGCGAACTAGCGGGGGATAGCAGGACCCAGTACTTC.

J is TRBJ2-3 and V is TRBV5-1; the D is unclear. With 0 bases removed from V and 4 bases from J, the gap between germline ends came to 9 bases. There are 14 residues in the CDR3. Germline assignment: CDR1 SGHRS and CDR2 YFSETQ. In DNA form, the CDR3 reads TGCGCCAGCAGCTTGGGGCAGGTTCCAGATACGCAGTATTTT. It specifies CASSLGQVPDTQYF.

In its sample, this clone was seen once. This chain connects TRBV5-1 to TRBJ1-1; no clear D. V gave up 3 bases and J gave up 4 bases, with 19 bases separating them. Germline assignment: CDR1 SGHRS and CDR2 YFSETQ. This CDR3 is 16 amino acids long. The CDR3 reads CASSSIASGGATEAFF. The CDR3 DNA reads TGCGCCAGCAGCTCCATCGCATCCGGAGGAGCCACTGAAGCTTTCTTT.

The chain is built from TRBV7-8 and TRBJ2-4; no definite D call. The CDR3 loop spans 17 amino acids. V shed 2 bases and J shed 0 bases, with 14 bases lying between them. The germline V gene has CDR1 SGHVS and CDR2 FQNEAQ. The CDR3 protein is CASSLRPATLAKNIQYF. In DNA, the CDR3 is TGTGCCAGCAGCTTACGTCCAGCGACCCTAGCCAAAAACATTCAGTACTTC.

This chain links TRBV2 with TRBJ2-1, with D possibly matching TRBD2 (7 bases). CDR1 is SNHLY, CDR2 FYNNEI, per germline. V lost 1 base to trimming and J lost 8 bases, with 12 bases between them. The CDR3 consists of 14 residues. The CDR3: CASSEEGGDYEQFF. CDR3 bases: TGTGCCAGCAGTGAAGAGGGGGGGGACTATGAGCAGTTCTTC.

V and J are TRBV28 and TRBJ2-7; 11 bases are a match to TRBD1. The CDR3 runs to 16 residues. Trimming removed 4 bases from V and 4 bases from J; junction bases left unmatched: 9. Germline V gene data show CDR1 as MDHEN and CDR2 as SYDVKM. CDR3 sequence: CASSSPRDRGSYEQYF. CDR3 DNA: TGTGCCAGCAGTTCACCCCGGGACAGGGGGTCGTACGAGCAGTACTTC.

The CDR3 is CASSLELAGGPDTGELFF. CDR3 nucleotide sequence: TGTGCCAGCAGCTTAGAGCTAGCGGGAGGGCCGGACACCGGGGAGCTGTTTTTT. This chain links TRBV11-2 with TRBJ2-2; TRBD2 matches 12 bases. With 0 bases clipped from V and 3 bases from J, the junction kept 5 bases outside the gene matches. The CDR3 is 18 residues long. The germline gives CDR1 SGHAT, CDR2 FQNNGV.

The chain couples TRBV28 to TRBJ1-1; D remains unclear. Germline CDR1 reads MDHEN; CDR2 reads SYDVKM. This CDR3 comprises 12 residues. V shed 2 bases and J shed 10 bases, with 11 bases lying between them. This chain's CDR3 is CASSLREVGAFF. The CDR3 DNA follows: TGTGCCAGCAGTTTACGGGAGGTCGGAGCTTTCTTT.

The V gene is TRBV9, the J gene TRBJ1-2, with 8 bases aligning to TRBD1. J was trimmed by 4 bases and V by 1 base; bases with no gene match: 6. The CDR3 has 15 residues. Germline V gene data show CDR1 as SGDLS and CDR2 as YYNGEE. The CDR3: CASSVTTGAGYGYTF. The CDR3 region has the DNA TGTGCCAGCAGCGTAACGACAGGGGCTGGCTATGGCTACACCTTC.

The chain couples TRBV7-9 to TRBJ2-1, with D tentatively TRBD1 (5 bases). Per germline, CDR1 SEHNR and CDR2 FQNEAQ (reference sequence). V lost 8 bases and J lost 3, with 14 bases in between. The CDR3 loop spans 14 amino acids. The DNA of the CDR3 is TGTGCCAGCCCCGGTCCCCAGGGCTACAATGAGCAGTTCTTC. Translation gives CASPGPQGYNEQFF.

The chain links TRBV28 to TRBJ2-2; TRBD2 matches 12 bases. The V gene end was trimmed by 11 bases and the J gene end by 0 bases; junction bases not matched to a gene: 7. CDR1 and CDR2 (germline): MDHEN, SYDVKM. The CDR3 consists of 16 residues. The CDR3 sequence is CAAGLAGGPNTGELFF. The CDR3 nucleotides are TGTGCCGCTGGGCTAGCGGGAGGGCCGAACACCGGGGAGCTGTTTTTT.

The chain recombines TRBV6-5 with TRBJ1-5, with D tentatively TRBD1 (5 bases). The germline CDR1 and CDR2 sequences are MNHEY and SVGAGI. V lost 5 bases and J lost 0, with 11 bases in between. The CDR3 sequence is 15 residues long. CDR3: CASSPRQISNQPQHF. CDR3 DNA: TGTGCCAGCAGTCCGCGACAGATTAGCAATCAGCCCCAGCATTTT.

The chain links TRBV10-1 to TRBJ1-6; tentative D call: TRBD1 (5 bases). The CDR3 extends over 14 amino acids. The V end lost 6 bases, the J end lost 8 bases, and 14 bases lay between the germline ends. Germline V CDR1 and CDR2: WNHNN, SYGVQD (reference sequence). The CDR3 coding sequence is TGCGCCAGCAGGGCCGACAGCTCCGATTCACCCCTCCACTTT. This translates into CASRADSSDSPLHF.

The CDR3 DNA is TGTGCCAGCAGCATTATGCCGGGACAGGGGAAAGATGAGCAGTTCTTC. This encodes CASSIMPGQGKDEQFF. The rearrangement uses TRBV5-4 and TRBJ2-1; 10 bases fit TRBD1. Germline CDR1 reads SGHNT; CDR2 reads YYREEE (reference sequence). The CDR3 runs 16 residues. V was clipped by 4 bases and J by 8 bases; unmatched bases: 12.

The V and J genes are TRBV7-9 and TRBJ1-1; 8 nucleotides line up with TRBD1. V was clipped by 6 bases and J by 1 base; unmatched bases: 4. The V gene's germline CDR1 is SEHNR and CDR2 FQNEAQ (reference sequence). This CDR3 region has 14 residues. The CDR3 coding sequence is TGTGCCAGCAGAGGACAGGGAGCGAACACTGAAGCTTTCTTT. Its translation: CASRGQGANTEAFF.

The V and J genes are TRBV28 and TRBJ1-2; D remains unclear. CDR1 is MDHEN, CDR2 SYDVKM, per germline. This CDR3 is 12 amino acids long. The V end was cut by 1 base, the J end by 8 bases, with 8 bases between. CDR3 nucleotide sequence: TGTGCCAGCAGTTTATTGGGAGAGGGCTACACCTTC. Translated, it gives CASSLLGEGYTF.

CDR3 bases: TGTGCCAGTAGTATCGGGGACAGGTCGAATGAAAAACTGTTTTTT. As protein: CASSIGDRSNEKLFF. The chain carries TRBV19 and TRBJ1-4; 8 bases match TRBD1. Looked up from germline, CDR1 is LNHDA and CDR2 is SQIVND (reference sequence). The CDR3 is 15 amino acids. The trim removed 3 bases at V and 5 bases at J, leaving 5 bases unmatched.

In its sample, this clone was seen once. This sequence joins TRBV18 and TRBJ2-7, with 7 bases lining up with TRBD2. The trim removed 0 bases at V and 5 bases at J, leaving 7 bases unmatched. The CDR3 covers 15 residues. Per the germline V gene, CDR1 is KGHSH and CDR2 is LQKENI. The CDR3 DNA is TGTGCCAGCTCACCACCCTGGGGGGGGGAGGACGAGCAGTACTTC. Its translation: CASSPPWGGEDEQYF.

V and J are TRBV5-1 and TRBJ2-1; D is perhaps TRBD2 (5 bases). Germline assignment: CDR1 SGHRS and CDR2 YFSETQ. Trimming stripped 2 bases from V and 3 bases from J, with 12 bases between. The CDR3 spans 15 residues. As DNA, the CDR3 is TGCGCCAGCAGCTTATCCGGGGTTAACTACAATGAGCAGTTCTTC. Protein product: CASSLSGVNYNEQFF.

Here the CDR3 reads CASTSGGAGVNTGELFF. In DNA form, the CDR3 reads TGTGCCAGTACTAGCGGGGGGGCCGGGGTGAACACCGGGGAGCTGTTTTTT. The V and J genes are TRBV2 and TRBJ2-2, with TRBD2 matching 13 bases. Germline V CDR1 and CDR2: SNHLY, FYNNEI. The junction had 8 bases not matched to a gene; V was cut back by 9 bases and J by 1 base. The CDR3 consists of 17 residues.

The chain couples TRBV15 to TRBJ1-5, with D unclear. This CDR3 is built from 16 residues. The germline CDR1 and CDR2 sequences are LNHNV and YYDKDF (reference sequence). The ends were cut back, 0 bases at V and 6 bases at J, with 15 bases in the middle. The CDR3 here is CATSRDATTMGQPQHF. The DNA for the CDR3 is TGTGCCACCAGCAGAGACGCTACCACTATGGGTCAGCCCCAGCATTTT.

The rearrangement joins TRBV2 to TRBJ2-7, with D tentatively TRBD2 (6 bases). Germline V CDR1 and CDR2: SNHLY, FYNNEI. This CDR3 comprises 13 residues. V was cut by 7 bases and J by 2 bases, with 12 bases left in between. The CDR3 here is CASKDYSTYEQYF. The DNA for the CDR3 is TGTGCCAGCAAGGACTATTCTACCTACGAGCAGTACTTC.

V and J are TRBV28 and TRBJ2-5, with 8 bases fitting TRBD1. The ends lost 0 bases at V and 0 bases at J; junction bases unmatched: 9. CDR3 length: 18 residues. Germline-derived CDR1 and CDR2 are MDHEN and SYDVKM. The CDR3 DNA is TGTGCCAGCAGTTTATGGGGAACAACAGGGGGAGACCAAGAGACCCAGTACTTC. This gives the protein CASSLWGTTGGDQETQYF.